These 15 T cell receptor beta chains share one sample of origin, sequenced in a study of shared clonotypes between healthy human individuals (dated by TCRdb to 2020 to 2021). Library preparation employed the immunoSEQ multiplex PCR assay. Held by TCRdb, this immuneACCESS table contains in-frame sequences only and omits some clones. Under half of the omission traces to an unresolved V gene where checked; the cause of the rest is unknown. The sample includes roughly 2.5 million clones, with about 92% observed a single time. The top ten clones comprise 0.14% of the sample. The sample consisted of naive CD4+ T cells sorted from blood. Per the publication, the cell subset or site label means: CD45RA+ positively selected. The receptors here all came from a man aged 18-30 years in good health.

The V call is TRBV6-6, the J call TRBJ1-5, with 8 bases lining up with TRBD1. The CDR3 runs 13 residues. Germline V lookup: CDR1 MNHNY, CDR2 SVGAGI (reference sequence). Trimming cost V 7 bases and J 6 bases; bases outside gene matches: 5. CDR3 amino acids: CASTYRGSQPQHF. DNA for the CDR3: TGTGCCAGCACCTACAGGGGGTCTCAGCCCCAGCATTTT.

V is TRBV5-5 and J is TRBJ2-7; unclear D gene. CDR3 length: 14 amino acids. CDR1 and CDR2 (germline): SGHKS, YYEKEE (reference sequence). V lost 0 bases to trimming and J lost 2 bases, with 9 bases between them. CDR3 sequence reads: CASSLDPGPYEQYF. CDR3 nucleotide sequence: TGTGCCAGCAGCTTGGACCCAGGCCCCTACGAGCAGTACTTC.

The rearrangement links TRBV9 to TRBJ1-3, with 9 positions matching TRBD1. The V and J ends lost 3 bases and 7 bases, in that order; junction bases with no gene match: 8. CDR1 SGDLS and CDR2 YYNGEE come from the germline V gene. There are 15 residues in the CDR3. CDR3 protein: CASSAGTGLKNTIYF. In nucleotides, the CDR3 is TGTGCCAGCAGCGCCGGGACAGGGCTAAAGAACACCATATATTTT.

The chain is built from TRBV5-4 and TRBJ2-5, with TRBD2 as a possible D gene (6 bases). The CDR3 runs to 14 residues. Germline CDR1 SGHNT, CDR2 YYREEE (reference sequence). Trimming stripped 3 bases from V and 2 bases from J, with 11 bases between. The CDR3 DNA follows: TGTGCCAGCAGCTGGGGTGGAGGGCAAGAGACCCAGTACTTC. Translating it yields CASSWGGGQETQYF.

This chain connects TRBV4-3 to TRBJ2-1, with a possible D match to TRBD2 (6 bases). This CDR3 has 16 residues. Trimming left V 1 base short and J 1 base short, with 11 bases between. Germline loops: CDR1 LGHNA, CDR2 YSLEER. CDR3 amino acids: CASSQVSGLSYNEQFF. The CDR3 coding sequence is TGCGCCAGCAGCCAAGTAAGCGGGTTATCCTACAATGAGCAGTTCTTC.

CDR3 sequence: CASSAIGTGMNTEAFF. CDR3 nucleotides: TGTGCCAGCAGCGCCATAGGGACAGGGATGAACACTGAAGCTTTCTTT. The genes are TRBV9 and TRBJ1-1; 9 nucleotides align to TRBD1. Trimming at V came to 3 bases and at J to 0 bases, leaving 6 bases not matched to a gene. CDR1 is SGDLS, CDR2 YYNGEE, per germline. The CDR3 covers 16 residues.

This clone showed up just once. This sequence joins TRBV27 and TRBJ2-6; D is unclear. The germline V gene has CDR1 MNHEY and CDR2 SMNVEV (reference sequence). The CDR3 runs to 18 residues. Trimming stripped 3 bases from V and 1 base from J, with 16 bases between. CDR3: CASSFGSVWSSGANVLTF. The CDR3 nucleotides read TGTGCCAGCAGTTTTGGTTCAGTTTGGTCTTCTGGGGCCAACGTCCTGACTTTC.

The V call is TRBV11-3, the J call TRBJ2-2, with D perhaps TRBD1 (5 bases). Per germline, CDR1 SGHNT and CDR2 YENEEA. V was clipped by 3 bases and J by 7 bases, with 9 bases between them. The CDR3 sequence is 13 residues long. CDR3 amino acids: CASSFVGDGELFF. DNA of the CDR3: TGTGCCAGCAGCTTTGTAGGGGACGGGGAGCTGTTTTTT.

This chain joins TRBV18 and TRBJ2-3; D gene ambiguous. The CDR3 runs to 15 residues. V lost 1 base and J 1 base, leaving 9 bases between the germline ends. Looked up from germline, CDR1 is KGHSH and CDR2 is LQKENI. The CDR3 spells CASSPLAGRTDTQYF. The CDR3 coding sequence is TGTGCCAGCTCACCACTGGCAGGCCGCACAGATACGCAGTATTTT.

This chain uses TRBV11-2 with TRBJ2-3; possibly TRBD1 for D (6 bases). CDR1 is SGHAT, CDR2 FQNNGV, per germline. CDR3 size: 15 residues. The V end was cut by 7 bases, the J end by 0 bases, with 14 bases between. CDR3 protein: CASTPGQLSTDTQYF. DNA for the CDR3: TGTGCCAGCACCCCCGGACAGCTAAGCACAGATACGCAGTATTTT.

J is TRBJ2-3 and V is TRBV5-4; a weak D match, TRBD2 (6 bases). This CDR3 has 15 residues. The V and J ends lost 1 base and 6 bases respectively, with 15 bases between them. Germline V gene sequence: CDR1 SGHNT, CDR2 YYREEE (reference sequence). The CDR3 DNA sequence: TGTGCCAGCAGCTTGTTGGGGACTTTTTCCGATACGCAGTATTTT. Its protein product is CASSLLGTFSDTQYF.

V and J are TRBV6-1 and TRBJ2-7; a weak D match, TRBD2 (6 bases). V was trimmed by 1 base and J by 4 bases, leaving 11 bases between them. Germline CDR1 MNHNS, CDR2 SASEGT. CDR3 length equals 14 residues. CDR3 nucleotide sequence: TGTGCCAGCAGTGAAGTGGGACTTGGATACGAGCAGTACTTC. This encodes CASSEVGLGYEQYF.

V is TRBV6-1 and J is TRBJ2-3; maybe TRBD2 (6 bases). V gave up 2 bases and J gave up 8 bases, with 14 bases separating them. The germline V gene has CDR1 MNHNS and CDR2 SASEGT. CDR3 length: 14 residues. The CDR3, as DNA: TGTGCCAGCAGTGAAAGACTAGGGATAGGTACGCAGTATTTT. As protein: CASSERLGIGTQYF.

Regarding this clone: This CDR3 is also generated by other DNA sequences in the sample. J is TRBJ2-3 and V is TRBV5-8, with 9 positions matching TRBD1. Germline V gene data show CDR1 as SGHTS and CDR2 as YDEGEE. This CDR3 region has 14 residues. Unmatched junction bases numbered 0, after V lost 0 bases and J lost 4 bases. The CDR3 sequence is CASSLGQGADTQYF. In nucleotides, the CDR3 is TGTGCCAGCAGCTTGGGACAGGGGGCAGATACGCAGTATTTT.

With respect to this clone: This specimen includes other DNA sequences encoding the same CDR3. The CDR3: CASSLVPGIYEQYF. CDR3 DNA: TGCGCCAGCAGCTTGGTTCCAGGGATATACGAGCAGTACTTC. This sequence joins TRBV5-1 and TRBJ2-7; the D gene is possibly TRBD1 (5 bases). CDR3 length: 14 amino acids. The V gene's germline CDR1 is SGHRS and CDR2 YFSETQ. Trimming removed 0 bases from V and 4 bases from J, with 11 bases in between.